This T cell receptor beta chain was sequenced for a study of blood T cells in healthy people across ages. General study results and limits: Diversity was higher, and naive CD4+ cells more numerous, in long-lived donors than in aged donors.

With respect to this clonotype: Its antigen is not known.

For the second PCR, which ran for 7 to 11 cycles, a sample-barcoded 5' primer and a J-beta primer mix were used. TCRdb processed the 5' RACE reads anew with MiXCR; each CDR3 protein has one entry. The top ten clones hold 9.4% of a sample with roughly 700,000 distinct CDR3 sequences, around 25% of them seen once. CDR1 is DFQATT and CDR2 is SNEGSKA in the germline V gene (reference sequence). CDR3 length equals 11 residues. The J segment lost 12 bases and the V segment lost 5 bases, leaving 5 bases of the junction unmatched. This sample also appeared in a second study, on T cells of mothers and their children. That publication notes: The study sampled a few healthy Caucasian mothers and their six children. When mothers and children were related, their normalized repertoire overlap, which was always slightly higher, did not differ significantly from that of unrelated pairs.

The source is a boy between 10 and 17 years old in good health. This chain joins TRBV20-1 and TRBJ1-4; TRBD1 aligns across 8 bases. The source material was blood. Here the CDR3 DNA reads TGCAGTGCTCCCGGGACAGGTCAACTGTTTTTT. It specifies CSAPGTGQLFF.